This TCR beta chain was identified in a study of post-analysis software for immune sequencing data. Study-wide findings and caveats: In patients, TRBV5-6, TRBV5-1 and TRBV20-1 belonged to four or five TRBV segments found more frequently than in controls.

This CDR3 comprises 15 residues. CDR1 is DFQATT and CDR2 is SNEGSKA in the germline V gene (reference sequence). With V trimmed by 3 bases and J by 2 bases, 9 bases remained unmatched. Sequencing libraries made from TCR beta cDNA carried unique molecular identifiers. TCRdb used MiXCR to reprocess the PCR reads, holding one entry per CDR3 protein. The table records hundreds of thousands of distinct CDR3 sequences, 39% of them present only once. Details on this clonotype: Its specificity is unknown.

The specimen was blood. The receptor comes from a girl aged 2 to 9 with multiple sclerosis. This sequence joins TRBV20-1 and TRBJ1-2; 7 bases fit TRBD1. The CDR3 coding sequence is TGCAGTGCTAGTGCCACCGGGACAGTGAACTATGGCTACACCTTC. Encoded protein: CSASATGTVNYGYTF.